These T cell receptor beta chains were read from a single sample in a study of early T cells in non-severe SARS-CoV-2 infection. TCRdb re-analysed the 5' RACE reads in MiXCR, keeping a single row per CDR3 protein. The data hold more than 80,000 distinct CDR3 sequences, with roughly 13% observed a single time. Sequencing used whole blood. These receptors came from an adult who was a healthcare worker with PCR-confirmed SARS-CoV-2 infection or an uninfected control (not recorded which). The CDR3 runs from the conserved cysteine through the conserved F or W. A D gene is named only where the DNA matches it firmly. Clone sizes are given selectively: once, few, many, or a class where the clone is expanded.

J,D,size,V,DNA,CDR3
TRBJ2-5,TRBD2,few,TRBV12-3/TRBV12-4,TGTGCCAGCAGCCCCGCCCCGGCGGGGGGGTCCTTC,CASSPAPAGGSF
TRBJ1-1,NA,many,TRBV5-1,TGCGCCAGCAGGCCCCAAGGGGGTCCGACTGAAGCTTTCTTT,CASRPQGGPTEAFF
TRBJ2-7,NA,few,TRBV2,TGTGCCAGTGCACGTCCGGGGGCCTACGAGCAGTACTTC,CASARPGAYEQYF
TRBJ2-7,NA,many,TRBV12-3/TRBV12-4,TGTGCCAGCAGTTTCGACAGGTACTCCTACGAGCAGTACTTC,CASSFDRYSYEQYF
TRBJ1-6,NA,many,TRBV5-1,TGCGCCAGCAGTCTTGGAGACCGATATTCACCCCTCCACTTT,CASSLGDRYSPLHF
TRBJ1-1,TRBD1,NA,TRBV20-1,TGCAGTGCTCGGACAGGGGACACTGAAGCTTTCTTT,CSARTGDTEAFF
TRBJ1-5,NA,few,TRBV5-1,TGCGCCAGCAGCTGGGACGGGACAAATAATCAGCCCCAGCATTTT,CASSWDGTNNQPQHF
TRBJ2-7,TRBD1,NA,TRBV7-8,TGTGCCAGCAGCACCGGGACCCGGACAGGGTATAACGAGCAGTACTTC,CASSTGTRTGYNEQYF
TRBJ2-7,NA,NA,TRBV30,TGTGCCTGGAGTGTCTCGCCATACTACGAGCAGTACTTC,CAWSVSPYYEQYF
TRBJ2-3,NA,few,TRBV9,TGTGCCAGCAGCGTAGTTGCGACTCACGGCTCAGATACGCAGTATTTT,CASSVVATHGSDTQYF
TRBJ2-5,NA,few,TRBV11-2,TGTGCCAGCAGCTCCCTGTTGGAGACCCAGTACTTC,CASSSLLETQYF
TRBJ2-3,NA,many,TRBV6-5,TGTGCCAGCAGTTACGCCGACTACACAGATACGCAGTATTTT,CASSYADYTDTQYF
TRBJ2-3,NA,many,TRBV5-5,TGTGCCAGCAGCCTAGAGGCCCCCCCGGGCACAGATACGCAGTATTTT,CASSLEAPPGTDTQYF
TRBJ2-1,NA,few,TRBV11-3,TGTGCCAGCAGCCCGGACAGCGGAAATGAGCAGTTCTTC,CASSPDSGNEQFF
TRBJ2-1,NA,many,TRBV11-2,TGTGCCAGCAGCTTATCGGGCGGGCACAATGAGCAGTTCTTC,CASSLSGGHNEQFF
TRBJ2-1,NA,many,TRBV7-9,TGTGCCAGCAGCCCTGGGGGTTCTAGGGCGGGGAAGATTCCGAATGAGCAGTTCTTC,CASSPGGSRAGKIPNEQFF
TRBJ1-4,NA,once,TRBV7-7,TGTGCTAGCAGCTTAGCCCCAGTCGGGGGTACAACTAATGAAAAACTGTTTTTT,CASSLAPVGGTTNEKLFF
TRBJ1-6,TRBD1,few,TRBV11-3,TGTGCCAGCAGCTTAGGACAGGGTGCTTCACCCCTCCACTTT,CASSLGQGASPLHF
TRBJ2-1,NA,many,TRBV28,TGTGCCAGCAGTCCAAGTCTAGGGGGCAATGAGCAGTTCTTC,CASSPSLGGNEQFF
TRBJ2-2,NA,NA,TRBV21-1,TGTGCCAGCAGCAAAGTGAGAACAGGGGGCATCGCCGGGGAGCTGTTTTTT,CASSKVRTGGIAGELFF
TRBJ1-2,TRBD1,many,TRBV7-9,TGTGCCAGCAGCCTGGGGACAGGGGACTATGGCTACACCTTC,CASSLGTGDYGYTF
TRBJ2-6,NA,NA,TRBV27,TGTGCCGGCACGTCTTATGCGGCCAACGTCCTGACTTTC,CAGTSYAANVLTF
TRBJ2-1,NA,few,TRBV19,TGTGCCAGTAGTATAGTCGAGGGTATAGGGGGTGAGCAGTTCTTC,CASSIVEGIGGEQFF
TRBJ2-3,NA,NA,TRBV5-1,TGCGCCAGCAGTAATCCTAGCACCGCATCGAGCACAGATACGCAGTATTTT,CASSNPSTASSTDTQYF
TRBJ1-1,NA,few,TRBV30,TGTGCCTGGAGTGAGACTATGAAGGGGGGCGCGCGGACTGAAGCTTTCTTT,CAWSETMKGGARTEAFF
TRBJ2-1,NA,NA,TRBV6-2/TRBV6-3,TGTGCCAGCAGTTACTTTGTCTACAATGAGCAGTTCTTC,CASSYFVYNEQFF
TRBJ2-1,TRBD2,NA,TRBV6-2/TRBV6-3,TGTGCCAGCAGTTACCTAGCGGGGGGGCTTGCTGAGCAGTTCTTC,CASSYLAGGLAEQFF
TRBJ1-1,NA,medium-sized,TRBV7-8,TGTGCCAGCAGCTTAGCAGGGACTGAAGCTTTCTTT,CASSLAGTEAFF
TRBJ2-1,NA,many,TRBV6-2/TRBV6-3,TGTGCCAGCACCCGGGACAACCGGCTTTACAATGAGCAGTTCTTC,CASTRDNRLYNEQFF
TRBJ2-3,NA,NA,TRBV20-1,TGCAGTGCTAGTGGCCGCACAGATACGCAGTATTTT,CSASGRTDTQYF
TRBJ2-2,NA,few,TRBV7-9,TGTGCCAGCAGCTTTTCCGTCAATGCAGGTGGGGGCGGCACCGGGGAGCTGTTTTTT,CASSFSVNAGGGGTGELFF
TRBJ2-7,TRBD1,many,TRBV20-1,TGCAGTGCTAGTAGCCCATTGGGAGGCCGGACAGGGGGCTCCGAGCAGTACTTC,CSASSPLGGRTGGSEQYF
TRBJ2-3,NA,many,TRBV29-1,TGCAGCGTGGATACGCAGTATTTT,CSVDTQYF
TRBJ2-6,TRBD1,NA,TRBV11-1,TGTGCCAGCAGTTACACAGGGGCTGGGGCCAACGTCCTGACTTTC,CASSYTGAGANVLTF
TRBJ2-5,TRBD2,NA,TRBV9,TGTGCCAGCAGCTGGGGGGGAACGAAAGAGACCCAGTACTTC,CASSWGGTKETQYF
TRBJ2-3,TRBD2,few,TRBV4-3,TGCGCCAGCAGCCAAGGGGAGCTGACTAGCAGCACAGATACGCAGTATTTT,CASSQGELTSSTDTQYF